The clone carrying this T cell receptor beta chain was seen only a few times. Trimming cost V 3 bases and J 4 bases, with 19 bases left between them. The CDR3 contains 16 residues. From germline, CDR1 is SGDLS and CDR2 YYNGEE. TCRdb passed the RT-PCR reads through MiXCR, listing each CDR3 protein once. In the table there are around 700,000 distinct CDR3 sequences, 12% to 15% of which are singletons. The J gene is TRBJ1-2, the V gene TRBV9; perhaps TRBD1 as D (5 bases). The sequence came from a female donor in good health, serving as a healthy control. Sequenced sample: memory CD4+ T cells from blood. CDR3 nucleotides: TGTGCCAGCAGCGCAAGAGGGGACGGGAGTTCCTATGGCTACACCTTC. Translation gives CASSARGDGSSYGYTF.